The T cell receptor (beta chain) described here comes from a study of vaccination and CD4 T cells after COVID-19. The overall study: Two doses of either BNT162b2 or mRNA-1273 vaccine went to participants.

V was shortened by 0 bases and J by 5 bases, with 8 bases between the two germline ends. Germline V gene lookup returns CDR1 MNHEY and CDR2 SVGEGT. There are 15 residues in the CDR3. As to treatment: approximately 9-day PBMC culture with coronavirus spike peptide pools or control peptides (ViraFEST assay). This clonotype was seen more than once but under ten times. Its cognate antigen is unknown. An Oncomine TCR Beta short-read assay was used to sequence the DNA from cultured CD4+ T cells. TCRdb re-analysed the PCR reads in MiXCR, keeping a single row per CDR3 protein. This sample has 9,500 to 15,000 distinct CDR3 sequences, with about 50% found just once.

J is TRBJ1-6 and V is TRBV6-2 or TRBV6-3, with D maybe TRBD1 (6 bases). The sequence was obtained from a human donor who had recovered from COVID-19. Material: CD4+ T cells from blood, cultured in vitro. CDR3 residues: CASSYSGGDNSPLHF. CDR3 bases: TGTGCCAGCAGTTACTCGGGGGGCGATAATTCACCCCTCCACTTT.